The 24 T cell receptor beta chains below come from one sample, sequenced in a study of T cells in Graves' hyperthyroidism and ophthalmopathy. The TCR beta CDR3 regions underwent amplification using RNA transcripts as the source. Carried out on the TCR CDR3, a first-round RT-PCR used the HTBI primer set. Using its own MiXCR run on the multiplex PCR reads, TCRdb lists one record per CDR3 protein. Among under 350,000 distinct CDR3 sequences listed, around 20% were seen once. The source material was blood. The receptor source for this set is a woman between 50 and 59 years old with Graves' hyperthyroidism.

This clonotype was detected many times. The chain uses TRBV5-1 and TRBJ2-7; perhaps D is TRBD1 or TRBD2 (6 bases each). Trimming took off 2 bases at V and 3 bases at J, with 15 bases between the two ends. The CDR3 is made up of 15 amino acids. Germline V gene sequence: CDR1 SGHRS, CDR2 YFSETQ. This CDR3 reads CASSLRGPGDYEQYF. The CDR3 coding sequence is TGCGCCAGCAGCTTACGGGGGCCGGGGGACTACGAGCAGTACTTC.

The rearrangement links TRBV7-9 to TRBJ2-5; TRBD2 matches at 13 bases. Trimming at V came to 4 bases and at J to 2 bases, leaving 7 bases not matched to a gene. The germline gives CDR1 SEHNR, CDR2 FQNEAQ (reference sequence). The CDR3 runs to 17 residues. The CDR3 sequence: CASSSTSGRLTQETQYF. The CDR3 DNA sequence: TGTGCCAGCAGCTCGACTAGCGGGAGGCTAACACAAGAGACCCAGTACTTC.

This clonotype occurred many times. This chain links TRBV2 with TRBJ2-5; D remains ambiguous. V was pared by 1 base and J by 5 bases, with 8 bases between. The CDR3 has 13 amino acids. Per the germline V gene, CDR1 is SNHLY and CDR2 is FYNNEI. CDR3 DNA sequence: TGTGCCAGCAGTGAAGGGGCAGCTGAGACCCAGTACTTC. Its protein is CASSEGAAETQYF.

There are many counts of this clonotype. The chain is built from TRBV7-2 and TRBJ1-2; no reliable D call. The germline V and J ends were trimmed by 7 bases and 8 bases, with 11 bases remaining between them. This CDR3 has 11 residues. Germline V gene sequence: CDR1 SGHTA, CDR2 FQGNSA. CDR3 nucleotides: TGTGCCAGCACCCGAATGAGAGGCTACACCTTC. This sequence encodes CASTRMRGYTF.

The V and J genes are TRBV10-3 and TRBJ1-2; D gene ambiguous. With 0 bases removed from V and 2 bases from J, the gap between germline ends came to 7 bases. This CDR3 has 14 amino acids. Germline CDR1 and CDR2: ENHRY and SYGVKD. The CDR3, as DNA: TGTGCCATCAGTGAGTCGCGTGAGAACTATGGCTACACCTTC. This translates into CAISESRENYGYTF.

This clonotype was observed at least ten times. The CDR3 loop is CASSYGLNTEAFF. In DNA, the CDR3 is TGTGCCAGCAGTTATGGGCTGAACACTGAAGCTTTCTTT. This chain joins TRBV2 and TRBJ1-1; D gene unclear. Trimming pared 5 bases from V and 0 bases from J, leaving 7 bases between. The CDR3 loop spans 13 amino acids. In germline, CDR1 is SNHLY, CDR2 FYNNEI.

Ten or more counts support this clonotype. The V call is TRBV20-1, the J call TRBJ1-1, with D hard to call. CDR1 is DFQATT and CDR2 is SNEGSKA in the germline V gene (reference sequence). The CDR3 consists of 16 residues. V lost 0 bases and J lost 3, with 17 bases in between. The CDR3 nucleotides read TGCAGTGCTAGAGATCTAGTGGGTCAAAGGGACACTGAAGCTTTCTTT. This sequence encodes CSARDLVGQRDTEAFF.

This clonotype was observed many times. The gene calls are TRBV7-9 and TRBJ1-2; 11 bases fit TRBD1. The germline CDR1 and CDR2 sequences are SEHNR and FQNEAQ (reference sequence). This CDR3 comprises 14 residues. Trimming at V came to 4 bases and at J to 4 bases, leaving 2 bases not matched to a gene. The CDR3 nucleotides are TGTGCCAGCAGCTCCGGACAGGGGGCCTATGGCTACACCTTC. As protein: CASSSGQGAYGYTF.

This clonotype was picked up a small number of times. This chain links TRBV7-3 with TRBJ2-5, with 7 positions matching TRBD1. The CDR3 sequence is 15 residues long. Germline V gene sequence: CDR1 SGHTA, CDR2 FQGTGA. Trimming took 1 base from V and 2 from J; bases not matched to a gene: 4. CDR3 sequence: CASSLKTGLQETQYF. The CDR3 nucleotides read TGTGCCAGCAGCTTAAAGACAGGGCTGCAAGAGACCCAGTACTTC.

The table lists this clonotype with a few counts. The rearrangement links TRBV20-1 to TRBJ2-3; D may be TRBD2 (6 bases). Per the germline V gene, CDR1 is DFQATT and CDR2 is SNEGSKA (reference sequence). This CDR3 has 14 amino acids. V was pared by 7 bases and J by 2 bases, with 16 bases between. CDR3 protein: CSVLAPGDTDTQYF. Written as DNA, the CDR3 is TGCAGTGTTTTGGCCCCGGGGGACACAGATACGCAGTATTTT.

Many counts were recorded for this clonotype. The chain combines TRBV5-4 with TRBJ2-2, with 11 nucleotides matching TRBD2. The CDR3 has 16 residues. The junction had 6 bases not matched to a gene; V was cut back by 4 bases and J by 4 bases. Germline loops: CDR1 SGHNT, CDR2 YYREEE (reference sequence). For the CDR3, the DNA is TGTGCCAGCAGCATCCGTAGCGGGGGGGCCACCGGGGAGCTGTTTTTT. Protein product: CASSIRSGGATGELFF.

This clonotype was detected many times. The chain couples TRBV11-1 to TRBJ2-5; D unresolved. Trimming cost V 5 bases and J 0 bases, with 4 bases left between them. The CDR3 runs to 12 residues. Germline V gene sequence: CDR1 SGHAT, CDR2 FQDESV (reference sequence). The CDR3: CASSRNQETQYF. DNA of the CDR3: TGTGCCAGCAGCCGGAACCAAGAGACCCAGTACTTC.

The chain couples TRBV30 to TRBJ2-3; D is undetermined. V was clipped by 4 bases and J by 6 bases, with 8 bases between them. CDR3 length: 11 residues. Germline V gene lookup returns CDR1 GTSNPN and CDR2 SVGIG (reference sequence). The CDR3 loop reads CAWTVMDTQYF. CDR3 bases: TGTGCCTGGACCGTTATGGATACGCAGTATTTT.

The genes are TRBV7-3 and TRBJ1-1; D not certain. Germline-derived CDR1 and CDR2 are SGHTA and FQGTGA. The V end was cut by 2 bases, the J end by 1 base, with 8 bases between. There are 14 residues in the CDR3. The CDR3 loop reads CASSLGRENTEAFF. In DNA form, the CDR3 reads TGTGCCAGCAGCTTAGGACGGGAGAACACTGAAGCTTTCTTT.

The chain has TRBV27 and TRBJ2-1; TRBD1 agrees at 8 bases. CDR3 length: 16 residues. V shed 1 base, J shed 8 bases, and the junction held 10 bases outside the gene matches. Germline loops: CDR1 MNHEY, CDR2 SMNVEV (reference sequence). CDR3 protein: CASSLLRTGSIDEQFF. The CDR3 nucleotides read TGTGCCAGCAGTTTATTAAGGACAGGGTCCATCGATGAGCAGTTCTTC.

This clonotype was observed at least ten times. The chain links TRBV3-1 to TRBJ1-2, with no clear D. V shed 3 bases and J shed 2 bases, with 13 bases lying between them. Germline V gene data show CDR1 as LGHDT and CDR2 as YNNKEL (reference sequence). The CDR3 runs 15 residues. CDR3 loop: CASSQGRVKNYGYTF. CDR3 bases: TGTGCCAGCAGCCAGGGAAGAGTTAAGAACTATGGCTACACCTTC.

This clonotype was seen ten or more times. The chain carries TRBV28 and TRBJ2-7, with a possible D match to TRBD1 (6 bases). This CDR3 comprises 13 residues. V dropped 6 bases and J dropped 6 bases, with 15 bases sitting between them. Germline CDR1 and CDR2: MDHEN and SYDVKM. CDR3 DNA: TGTGCCAGCAGGCGCAGCCCAGGGGTCGAGCAGTACTTC. Protein: CASRRSPGVEQYF.

This clonotype was recorded many times. CDR3 in amino acids: CASSYRRSGVGQGNEQFF. Here the CDR3 DNA reads TGTGCCAGCAGTTACAGAAGAAGCGGGGTGGGTCAGGGCAATGAGCAGTTCTTC. The V and J genes are TRBV6-5 and TRBJ2-1, with TRBD2 identical over 7 bases. Looked up from germline, CDR1 is MNHEY and CDR2 is SVGAGI. The trim removed 2 bases at V and 6 bases at J, leaving 16 bases unmatched. The CDR3 extends over 18 amino acids.

The sample holds many counts of this clonotype. The chain carries TRBV5-1 and TRBJ2-3, with D unresolved. Germline CDR1 is SGHRS and CDR2 is YFSETQ. Trimming pared 0 bases from V and 2 bases from J, leaving 7 bases between. The CDR3 is 14 amino acids. The CDR3 coding sequence is TGCGCCAGCAGCTTGGGAACACTCACAGATACGCAGTATTTT. Translation gives CASSLGTLTDTQYF.

This clonotype was seen many times. This chain connects TRBV6-1 to TRBJ2-1, with no clear D. With 8 bases removed from V and 1 base from J, the gap between germline ends came to 12 bases. CDR1 and CDR2 from the germline V gene are MNHNS and SASEGT. This CDR3 has 14 amino acids. This chain's CDR3 is CASRLAGSYNEQFF. DNA of the CDR3: TGTGCCAGCCGTTTGGCCGGATCCTACAATGAGCAGTTCTTC.

The chain has TRBV2 and TRBJ2-7; D perhaps matches TRBD1 (5 bases). Trimming removed 6 bases from V and 3 bases from J, with 9 bases in between. Germline V CDR1 and CDR2: SNHLY, FYNNEI. This CDR3 contains 12 residues. In nucleotides, the CDR3 is TGTGCCAGCAGGGACATAGACTACGAGCAGTACTTC. Translating it yields CASRDIDYEQYF.

This clonotype was picked up many times. The V call is TRBV6-2 or TRBV6-3, the J call TRBJ2-5, with a possible D match to TRBD2 (7 bases). Germline V gene lookup returns CDR1 MNHEY and CDR2 SVGEGT. The CDR3 length is 17 residues. The V gene lost 7 bases and the J gene lost 6 bases, with 27 bases spanning the gap. The CDR3 sequence is CASKSPKGRGARQTQYF. The CDR3 bases are TGTGCCAGCAAGTCCCCTAAGGGTCGGGGGGCGAGACAGACCCAGTACTTC.

This clonotype was observed many times. The V call is TRBV7-8, the J call TRBJ1-1, with unresolved D. Trimming left V 2 bases short and J 5 bases short, with 9 bases between. The CDR3 is made up of 13 amino acids. The germline V gene encodes CDR1 SGHVS and CDR2 FQNEAQ. This CDR3 reads CASSLKSGTEAFF. CDR3 coding DNA: TGTGCCAGCAGCTTAAAGTCCGGTACTGAAGCTTTCTTT.

This clonotype was detected many times. The rearrangement uses TRBV3-1 and TRBJ1-3; the D gene is possibly TRBD1 (6 bases). Per germline, CDR1 LGHDT and CDR2 YNNKEL (reference sequence). With 0 bases removed from V and 0 bases from J, the gap between germline ends came to 15 bases. The CDR3 spans 18 residues. This CDR3 reads CASSQDLPGAFSGNTIYF. For the CDR3, the DNA is TGTGCCAGCAGCCAAGATTTGCCAGGGGCCTTCTCTGGAAACACCATATATTTT.